What follows are 21 T cell receptor beta chains derived from one specimen sequenced in a study of blood T cell repertoires in COVID-19. TCRdb's table, derived via immunoSEQ multiplex PCR, lists solely in-frame clones and lacks some. This table has approximately 170,000 clones, about 80% appearing once. The sample taken for sequencing was peripheral blood. The receptors come from a woman at least 80 years old with acute or convalescent COVID-19.

The chain joins TRBV19 to TRBJ1-2; D is uncertain. CDR1 is LNHDA and CDR2 is SQIVND in the germline V gene (reference sequence). CDR3 size: 15 residues. V was shortened by 6 bases and J by 3 bases, with 17 bases between the two germline ends. The CDR3 region has the DNA TGTGCCAGTAGCTCAGTCCTAGCCGGCGACTATGGCTACACCTTC. It encodes CASSSVLAGDYGYTF.

V is TRBV7-3 and J is TRBJ1-5, with no clear D. Germline V gives CDR1 SGHTA, CDR2 FQGTGA. The CDR3 is made up of 18 amino acids. V lost 4 bases, J lost 5 bases, and 24 bases lay in between. In nucleotides, the CDR3 is TGTGCCAGCAGCTACTTAACGCGTGCGGGAGAATCGGATCAGCCCCAGCATTTT. Translated, it gives CASSYLTRAGESDQPQHF.

The chain uses TRBV5-1 and TRBJ1-1; TRBD1 aligns across 7 bases. CDR1 and CDR2 (germline): SGHRS, YFSETQ. The CDR3 runs to 14 residues. Trimming cost V 1 base and J 3 bases; bases outside gene matches: 3. CDR3 residues: CASSLTGVYTEAFF. For the CDR3, the DNA is TGCGCCAGCAGCTTGACAGGGGTTTACACTGAAGCTTTCTTT.

This chain joins TRBV7-8 and TRBJ2-3; weak D call: TRBD1 (6 bases). This CDR3 is 15 amino acids long. Per germline, CDR1 SGHVS and CDR2 FQNEAQ. Trimming left V 3 bases short and J 0 bases short, with 10 bases between. The DNA of the CDR3 is TGTGCCAGCAGCTTGGGACATTCTAGCACAGATACGCAGTATTTT. As protein: CASSLGHSSTDTQYF.

The genes are TRBV7-5 and TRBJ2-7; the table assigns TRBD2, which was not confirmed against the DNA. TRBV7-5 is assigned pseudogene status. The CDR3 sequence is 12 residues long. The CDR3 is CARSFMGGEQYF. The CDR3 DNA reads TGTGCCAGAAGCTTTATGGGGGGCGAGCAGTACTTC.

The chain is built from TRBV5-1 and TRBJ2-3, with 7 nucleotides matching TRBD2. Trimming removed 3 bases from V and 1 base from J; junction bases left unmatched: 2. This CDR3 comprises 14 residues. Germline CDR1 is SGHRS and CDR2 is YFSETQ. The CDR3 spells CASSSSGGTDTQYF. CDR3 bases: TGCGCCAGCAGCTCTAGCGGAGGCACAGATACGCAGTATTTT.

V gene TRBV19 combines with J gene TRBJ1-1; a weak D match, TRBD1 (6 bases). Trimming stripped 3 bases from V and 5 bases from J, with 16 bases between. CDR3 length: 15 amino acids. Germline V gene data show CDR1 as LNHDA and CDR2 as SQIVND (reference sequence). The CDR3 loop is CASSMTGSRVTEAFF. The CDR3 region has the DNA TGTGCCAGTAGTATGACAGGTTCCAGGGTGACTGAAGCTTTCTTT.

V and J are TRBV19 and TRBJ1-5; TRBD1 aligns across 10 bases. Germline trimming cut 9 bases from V and 1 base from J; bases unmatched to any gene: 3. Germline assignment: CDR1 LNHDA and CDR2 SQIVND (reference sequence). The CDR3 length is 14 residues. The CDR3, as DNA: TGTGCCAGCGACAGGGGGCTAAGCAATCAGCCCCAGCATTTT. This codes for CASDRGLSNQPQHF.

This chain uses TRBV4-2 with TRBJ2-1; 7 positions match TRBD2. This CDR3 comprises 15 residues. Trimming took 4 bases from V and 8 from J; bases not matched to a gene: 11. CDR1 and CDR2 (germline): LGHNA, YNFKEQ. CDR3 in amino acids: CASSPGTTLTYEQFF. As DNA, the CDR3 is TGTGCCAGCAGCCCGGGGACTACCCTTACGTATGAGCAGTTCTTC.

This chain uses TRBV6-1 with TRBJ2-7; 7 bases are shared with TRBD1. Germline trimming cut 2 bases from V and 0 bases from J; bases unmatched to any gene: 7. Germline V gene sequence: CDR1 MNHNS, CDR2 SASEGT. This CDR3 spans 16 amino acids. In nucleotides, the CDR3 is TGTGCCAGCAGTGAACCTCGGACAGGCTACTCCTACGAGCAGTACTTC. It codes for CASSEPRTGYSYEQYF.

The gene calls are TRBV5-6 and TRBJ2-5, with a weak D call TRBD2 (6 bases). Germline V lookup: CDR1 SGHDT, CDR2 YYEEEE. The CDR3 totals 14 residues. V was pared by 1 base and J by 4 bases, with 11 bases between. The CDR3 coding sequence is TGTGCCAGCAGCTTGACGGGGGTGGGAGAGACCCAGTACTTC. Protein sequence: CASSLTGVGETQYF.

The chain has TRBV10-3 and TRBJ1-5; 9 bases are a match to TRBD1. Germline V gene data show CDR1 as ENHRY and CDR2 as SYGVKD. This CDR3 contains 14 residues. Losses at the gene ends were 10 bases for V and 4 bases for J; bases not matched to a gene: 8. CDR3 in amino acids: CATTGGKSNQPQHF. DNA for the CDR3: TGTGCCACGACAGGGGGAAAGTCAAATCAGCCCCAGCATTTT.

This chain links TRBV7-9 with TRBJ1-1; possible D gene TRBD1, 5 bases. Germline CDR1 and CDR2: SEHNR and FQNEAQ (reference sequence). Trimming shortened V by 1 base and J by 0 bases, and 21 bases separated the two germline ends. The CDR3 runs 19 residues. The CDR3 sequence: CASSLGGVTASVMNTEAFF. The CDR3 nucleotides read TGTGCCAGCAGCTTAGGGGGGGTAACGGCGTCGGTAATGAACACTGAAGCTTTCTTT.

This chain connects TRBV5-1 to TRBJ2-7; 9 bases agree with TRBD1. CDR1 is SGHRS and CDR2 is YFSETQ in the germline V gene. V shed 4 bases, J shed 7 bases, and the junction held 18 bases outside the gene matches. The length of the CDR3 is 17 residues. The DNA for the CDR3 is TGCGCCAGCAGCAGGGACCCCCCGGGACAGGGACGATGGGAGCAGTACTTC. It translates to CASSRDPPGQGRWEQYF.

This rearrangement joins TRBV20-1 to TRBJ2-7; TRBD2 matches 12 bases. With 3 bases clipped from V and 7 bases from J, the junction kept 7 bases outside the gene matches. This CDR3 comprises 14 residues. Germline CDR1 DFQATT, CDR2 SNEGSKA (reference sequence). CDR3 protein: CSASWASGRGEQYF. DNA of the CDR3: TGCAGTGCTAGTTGGGCTAGCGGGAGGGGAGAGCAGTACTTC.

The J gene is TRBJ2-7, the V gene TRBV5-6, with unresolved D. Deletions cut 3 bases from V and 1 base from J, with 8 bases between. CDR1 SGHDT and CDR2 YYEEEE come from the germline V gene. The CDR3 has 13 amino acids. The CDR3 nucleotides read TGTGCCAGCAGCTATGTCCAATCCTACGAGCAGTACTTC. Its protein product is CASSYVQSYEQYF.

In this sample, this clone turned up a few times. The chain combines TRBV6-4 with TRBJ2-1; TRBD2 aligns across 10 bases. This CDR3 is built from 16 residues. V was pared by 4 bases and J by 2 bases, with 5 bases of the junction left unmatched. Germline V gives CDR1 MRHNA, CDR2 SNTAGT. The chain's CDR3 is CASSAFSGGPYNEQFF. The CDR3 DNA is TGTGCCAGCAGTGCCTTTAGCGGGGGGCCCTACAATGAGCAGTTCTTC.

The rearrangement links TRBV2 to TRBJ2-1, with D perhaps matching TRBD1 (6 bases). CDR1 SNHLY and CDR2 FYNNEI come from the germline V gene. Trimming removed 6 bases at V and 6 bases at J, with 12 bases between. The CDR3 has 13 residues. CDR3 in amino acids: CASRVRQANEQFF. The CDR3 DNA sequence: TGTGCCAGCAGGGTCAGACAGGCCAATGAGCAGTTCTTC.

The chain has TRBV3-1 (or the pseudogene TRBV3-2) and TRBJ1-5; 10 bases map to TRBD1. The CDR3 is 16 amino acids. The germline V gene has CDR1 LGHDT and CDR2 YNNKEL (reference sequence). V trimming: 5 bases; J trimming: 3 bases; junction bases outside the gene matches: 7. Written as DNA, the CDR3 is TGTGCCAGCAGCGTGAGCGGGACAGGGGTCAATCAGCCCCAGCATTTT. The encoded protein is CASSVSGTGVNQPQHF.

This clone was picked up one time. This sequence joins TRBV5-8 and TRBJ1-5, with D hard to call. The germline V gene has CDR1 SGHTS and CDR2 YDEGEE. Trimming left V 2 bases short and J 11 bases short, with 8 bases between. This CDR3 region has 11 residues. CDR3 protein: CASSFSVSQHF. The CDR3 nucleotides are TGTGCCAGCAGCTTTTCTGTGTCCCAGCATTTT. Using reference TRBV5-8 and TRBJ1-5 for the parts outside the CDR3, the full variable domain is EAGVTQSPTHLIKTRGQQATLRCSPISGHTSVYWYQQALGLGLQFLLWYDEGEERNRGNFPPRFSGRQFPNYSSELNVNALELEDSALYLCASSFSVSQHFGDGTRLSIL.

The CDR3 loop is CASSRTVETPLHF. CDR3 sequence (DNA): TGTGCCAGCAGCCGTACGGTTGAAACACCCCTCCACTTT. The chain joins TRBV7-9 to TRBJ1-6, with D unclear. The germline V and J ends were trimmed by 5 bases and 11 bases, with 13 bases remaining between them. This CDR3 has 13 amino acids. Germline CDR1 is SEHNR and CDR2 is FQNEAQ (reference sequence).